These 30 T cell receptor beta chains share one sample of origin, sequenced in a study of molecular identifiers for immune sequencing clone quantification. TCRdb reprocessed the PCR reads with MiXCR, giving one entry per CDR3 protein. Of hundreds of thousands of distinct CDR3 sequences listed, 24% were seen once; the top ten hold around 0.7%. Sequenced input: naive CD8+ T cells from blood, with Jurkat cell RNA spiked in. Specified subset: FACS-sorted CD8+CD4-CCR7+CD45RA+ naive T cells. These receptors all stem from a human donor in good health. Some libraries in this study had Jurkat cell RNA spiked in.

V gene TRBV20-1 combines with J gene TRBJ2-7, with 7 bases matching TRBD2. Per germline, CDR1 DFQATT and CDR2 SNEGSKA (reference sequence). Germline trimming cut 2 bases from V and 3 bases from J; bases unmatched to any gene: 4. The CDR3 has 13 amino acids. The CDR3 DNA reads TGCAGTGCTAGAATGGGACTATACTACGAGCAGTACTTC. Protein product: CSARMGLYYEQYF.

The chain combines TRBV4-1 with TRBJ1-6; tentatively, D is TRBD1 (6 bases). V was pared by 1 base and J by 8 bases, with 9 bases between. This CDR3 contains 14 residues. Germline lookup yields CDR1 MGHRA and CDR2 YSYEKL. CDR3 loop: CASSQAGGHSPLHF. CDR3 in DNA: TGCGCCAGCAGCCAAGCTGGGGGGCATTCACCCCTCCACTTT.

Concerning this clonotype: This clone may be a read error of a much larger clone one base away. It is likely a read error, because the conserved phenylalanine at the end of the CDR3 is missing. This chain connects TRBV29-1 to TRBJ2-3; D gene unclear. V lost 3 bases and J 6 bases, leaving 7 bases between the germline ends. CDR3 length equals 11 residues. Germline values: CDR1 SQVTM, CDR2 ANQGSEA. CDR3 sequence: CSVDLGDTQYV. CDR3 nucleotides: TGCAGCGTTGACCTTGGGGATACGCAGTATGTT.

The genes are TRBV5-6 and TRBJ1-5, with D possibly TRBD1 on 5 matching bases. CDR3 length: 15 amino acids. V was pared by 4 bases and J by 3 bases, with 14 bases between. Per germline, CDR1 SGHDT and CDR2 YYEEEE. The CDR3, as DNA: TGTGCCAGCAGCGCGGGACCTCGGGCCAATCAGCCCCAGCATTTT. Residues: CASSAGPRANQPQHF.

On this clonotype itself: A much larger clone lies one base from this, so it may be a read error. Written as DNA, the CDR3 is TGTGTCAGCAGTTACCTGGGACCCGGGGGGGCCTTC. It encodes CVSSYLGPGGAF. This chain links TRBV6-6 with TRBJ2-1, with 8 bases lining up with TRBD2. The germline V gene encodes CDR1 MNHNY and CDR2 SVGAGI (reference sequence). The length of the CDR3 is 12 residues.

Of note for this clonotype: This may arise from a read error, as a much more abundant clone is one base away. Because the CDR3 is missing its conserved closing phenylalanine or tryptophan, this is likely a read error. The V call is TRBV3-1, the J call TRBJ2-5; no firm D call. V lost 1 base and J 6 bases, leaving 9 bases between the germline ends. The CDR3 runs to 13 residues. Germline assignment: CDR1 LGHDT and CDR2 YNNKEL (reference sequence). CDR3 residues: CASSQVGFKTQYI. CDR3 DNA: TGTGCCAGCAGCCAAGTTGGGTTTAAGACCCAGTACATC.

This clonotype was found many times. V and J are TRBV13 and TRBJ1-1; D is undetermined. V lost 3 bases and J 6 bases, leaving 11 bases between the germline ends. Germline V gives CDR1 PRHDT, CDR2 FYEKMQ (reference sequence). CDR3 length: 13 amino acids. The CDR3 here is CASSLITVAEAFF. The CDR3 bases are TGTGCCAGCAGCTTGATCACTGTGGCTGAAGCTTTCTTT.

Comment on this clonotype: This could be a read error, since a much larger clone is one nucleotide away. The chain recombines TRBV14 with TRBJ2-2; D may be TRBD2 (5 bases). This CDR3 spans 12 amino acids. Per germline, CDR1 SGHDN and CDR2 FVKESK. CDR3 DNA sequence: TGTGCCAGCAGCCAAGACACCGGGGAGCTGCTTTTT. Amino acid sequence: CASSQDTGELLF.

Details on this clonotype: The junction departs from the called germline gene at one end, perhaps through a read error. This chain joins TRBV7-6 and TRBJ2-3; a weak D match, TRBD2 (5 bases). The CDR3 spans 14 residues. Per the germline V gene, CDR1 is SGHVS and CDR2 is FNYEAQ. For the CDR3, the DNA is TGTGCCAGCAGCCTACACGGGAACAATAATACGCAATATTTT. Its protein is CASSLHGNNNTQYF.

This clonotype was picked up many times. The rearrangement uses TRBV29-1 and TRBJ2-2; a possible D gene is TRBD1 (5 bases). CDR1 is SQVTM and CDR2 is ANQGSEA in the germline V gene. The CDR3 is 14 amino acids. Trimming removed 1 base from V and 7 bases from J, with 13 bases in between. This chain's CDR3 is CSVEGRAGYGELFF. CDR3 nucleotides: TGCAGCGTTGAAGGCAGGGCAGGGTACGGGGAGCTGTTTTTT.

Points on this clonotype: A single base separates this from a much larger clone, so it may be a read error. The chain uses TRBV7-2 and TRBJ1-1; the D gene is possibly TRBD1 (6 bases). The CDR3 is 14 residues long. Germline-derived CDR1 and CDR2 are SGHTA and FQGNSA. CDR3 region: CDSSSATGFTEAFF. For the CDR3, the DNA is TGTGACAGCAGCTCGGCAACAGGGTTCACTGAAGCTTTCTTT.

Remarks on this clonotype: A single base separates this from a much larger clone, so it may be a read error. V usage is TRBV7-9 and J usage is TRBJ1-1; a weak D match, TRBD1 (5 bases). CDR1 is SEHNR and CDR2 is FQNEAQ in the germline V gene (reference sequence). This CDR3 is built from 13 residues. This CDR3 is CARSQGGRTEAFF. DNA for the CDR3: TGTGCCCGCAGCCAGGGAGGGAGGACTGAAGCTTTCTTT.

The chain is built from TRBV20-1 and TRBJ2-3; 9 bases line up with TRBD1. This CDR3 has 16 amino acids. The V gene's germline CDR1 is DFQATT and CDR2 SNEGSKA (reference sequence). V trimming: 6 bases; J trimming: 2 bases; junction bases outside the gene matches: 12. CDR3 in amino acids: CSAPDPGQGVTDTQYF. The CDR3 DNA sequence: TGCAGTGCCCCTGATCCGGGACAGGGAGTCACAGATACGCAGTATTTT.

This clonotype was recorded a few times. CDR3 nucleotide sequence: TGTGCCAGCACCTCCCTCATTTGGGATGAGCAGTTCTTC. It specifies CASTSLIWDEQFF. The J gene is TRBJ2-1, the V gene TRBV6-2 or TRBV6-3; no reliable D call. This CDR3 contains 13 residues. Per germline, CDR1 MNHEY and CDR2 SVGEGT. Trimming removed 7 bases from V and 8 bases from J, with 15 bases in between.

The chain combines TRBV14 with TRBJ2-2; D might be TRBD1 (6 bases). Trimming removed 3 bases from V and 2 bases from J, with 19 bases in between. Per the germline V gene, CDR1 is SGHDN and CDR2 is FVKESK. There are 18 residues in the CDR3. CDR3 loop: CASSHGQGIFPNTGELFF. DNA for the CDR3: TGTGCCAGCAGCCACGGGCAGGGGATATTCCCCAACACCGGGGAGCTGTTTTTT.

This chain links TRBV12-5 with TRBJ2-1; TRBD2 aligns across 14 bases. Germline V gene lookup returns CDR1 LGHNT and CDR2 FRNRAP. CDR3 size: 18 residues. Trimming removed 9 bases from V and 0 bases from J; junction bases left unmatched: 10. This CDR3 is CARGPGTSGSASYNEQFF. The DNA of the CDR3 is TGTGCTAGAGGTCCGGGGACTAGCGGGAGTGCCTCCTACAATGAGCAGTTCTTC.

This clonotype was recorded at least ten times. The gene calls are TRBV7-2 and TRBJ2-5; a possible D gene is TRBD2 (6 bases). V lost 4 bases and J 8 bases, leaving 8 bases between the germline ends. Germline V lookup: CDR1 SGHTA, CDR2 FQGNSA. The CDR3 consists of 11 residues. CDR3 nucleotide sequence: TGTGCCAGCAGCTGGGGAGGAACCCAGTACTTC. It codes for CASSWGGTQYF. Variable domain in full (rest from reference TRBV7-2 and TRBJ2-5): GAGVSQSPSNKVTEKGKDVELRCDPISGHTALYWYRQSLGQGLEFLIYFQGNSAPDKSGLPSDRFSAERTGGSVSTLTIQRTQQEDSAVYLCASSWGGTQYFGPGTRLLVL.

V is TRBV27 and J is TRBJ2-4; a possible D gene is TRBD2 (6 bases). The CDR3 consists of 15 residues. Trimming left V 2 bases short and J 3 bases short, with 11 bases between. The germline V gene encodes CDR1 MNHEY and CDR2 SMNVEV (reference sequence). The CDR3: CASSLAPGGKNIQYF. DNA of the CDR3: TGTGCCAGCAGTTTAGCACCCGGGGGCAAAAACATTCAGTACTTC.

This clonotype was counted many times. The gene calls are TRBV9 and TRBJ2-3; D tentatively fits TRBD1 or TRBD2 (5 bases each). V was clipped by 4 bases and J by 0 bases, with 12 bases between them. Germline CDR1 reads SGDLS; CDR2 reads YYNGEE. The CDR3 has 15 amino acids. This chain's CDR3 is CASSPWDGSTDTQYF. The DNA for the CDR3 is TGTGCCAGCAGCCCATGGGACGGTAGCACAGATACGCAGTATTTT. The full variable domain, with the rest looked up from reference TRBV9 and TRBJ2-3, is DSGVTQTPKHLITATGQRVTLRCSPRSGDLSVYWYQQSLDQGLQFLIQYYNGEERAKGNILERFSAQQFPDLHSELNLSSLELGDSALYFCASSPWDGSTDTQYFGPGTRLTVL.

On this clonotype: A much larger clone is a single base away; this may be a read error. J is TRBJ1-1 and V is TRBV6-5, with a possible D match to TRBD1 (5 bases). CDR3 length: 15 amino acids. Germline V gene data show CDR1 as MNHEY and CDR2 as SVGAGI. The CDR3 DNA sequence: TGTGCCGGCAGTTACCCACCGGGACCGTACGCTGAAGCTTTCTTT. It translates to CAGSYPPGPYAEAFF.

In regard to this clonotype: A read error may account for a junction end that differs from germline. The V gene is TRBV7-9, the J gene TRBJ2-5; TRBD2 aligns across 7 bases. Germline V CDR1 and CDR2: SEHNR, FQNEAQ (reference sequence). The CDR3 runs 14 residues. The CDR3 region has the DNA TGTGCCAGCAGGCCGGGACTACAACAAGAGACCCAGTCCTTC. As protein: CASRPGLQQETQSF. Looking up the rest from reference TRBV7-9 and TRBJ2-5 gives the full variable domain: DTGVSQNPRHKITKRGQNVTFRCDPISEHNRLYWYRQTLGQGPEFLTYFQNEAQLEKSRLLSDRFSAERPKGSFSTLEIQRTEQGDSAMYLCASRPGLQQETQSFGPGTRLLVL.

The CDR3 DNA sequence: TGCGCCAGCAACCCTATCGGGGGGCGGCCAGATACGCAGTATTTT. As protein: CASNPIGGRPDTQYF. The chain is built from TRBV4-3 and TRBJ2-3; maybe TRBD2 (7 bases). Germline CDR1 is LGHNA and CDR2 is YSLEER. V dropped 7 bases and J dropped 4 bases, with 18 bases sitting between them. This CDR3 is 15 amino acids long.

As concerns this clonotype: Possible read error: a much larger clone is one base away. The gene calls are TRBV7-4 and TRBJ2-5; tentatively, D is TRBD2 (6 bases). V was clipped by 4 bases and J by 5 bases, with 20 bases between them. CDR1 is SGHVT and CDR2 is SQSDAQ in the germline V gene. CDR3 length: 16 residues. The CDR3 coding sequence is TGTGCCAGCAGCTCCACTGGGGGGACGTCTATGGAGACCCAGTACTTC. Translation gives CASSSTGGTSMETQYF.

This clonotype was detected many times. V and J are TRBV20-1 and TRBJ2-7; D not certain. The V end lost 5 bases, the J end lost 0 bases, and 11 bases lay between the germline ends. Germline loops: CDR1 DFQATT, CDR2 SNEGSKA (reference sequence). This CDR3 is built from 13 residues. The CDR3: CSAADTSSYEQYF. In DNA form, the CDR3 reads TGCAGTGCTGCTGACACGAGCTCCTACGAGCAGTACTTC.

This clonotype was observed a handful of times. This chain connects TRBV27 to TRBJ2-3, with TRBD2 matching 8 bases. The CDR3 loop spans 17 amino acids. The V segment lost 5 bases and the J segment 0 bases; nucleotides outside the gene matches: 10. The V gene's germline CDR1 is MNHEY and CDR2 SMNVEV (reference sequence). Here the CDR3 DNA reads TGTGCCAGCAGTCCATTGGTGCCTAGCGGGAGCACAGATACGCAGTATTTT. It translates to CASSPLVPSGSTDTQYF.

This clonotype was picked up a small number of times. The chain has TRBV7-3 and TRBJ2-3, with 8 nucleotides matching TRBD2. The J segment lost 5 bases and the V segment lost 2 bases, leaving 3 bases of the junction unmatched. The germline V gene has CDR1 SGHTA and CDR2 FQGTGA. The CDR3 extends over 14 amino acids. This CDR3 reads CASSLSGGVDTQYF. The CDR3 DNA sequence: TGTGCCAGCAGCTTATCGGGGGGGGTAGATACGCAGTATTTT. The whole variable domain, filled in from reference TRBV7-3 and TRBJ2-3, reads GAGVSQTPSNKVTEKGKYVELRCDPISGHTALYWYRQSLGQGPEFLIYFQGTGAADDSGLPNDRFFAVRPEGSVSTLKIQRTERGDSAVYLCASSLSGGVDTQYFGPGTRLTVL.

This clonotype turned up a few times. The rearrangement joins TRBV3-1 to TRBJ2-4, with D unclear. This CDR3 is built from 18 residues. Germline assignment: CDR1 LGHDT and CDR2 YNNKEL (reference sequence). Trimming removed 1 base from V and 0 bases from J, with 16 bases in between. The CDR3, as DNA: TGTGCCAGCAGCCAAGGAGCTAATCCAACAATAGCCAAAAACATTCAGTACTTC. This codes for CASSQGANPTIAKNIQYF.

Comment on this clonotype: The conserved closing phenylalanine or tryptophan is absent in this CDR3, likely reflecting a read error. The chain is built from TRBV20-1 and TRBJ2-3, with 10 bases lining up with TRBD2. V gave up 0 bases and J gave up 5 bases; unmatched junction bases: 14. Per germline, CDR1 DFQATT and CDR2 SNEGSKA (reference sequence). CDR3 length equals 18 residues. For the CDR3, the DNA is TGCAGTGCTAGAGACCCGACAGGGCTAGCGGGGGTTAGAGATACGCAGTATCTT. As protein: CSARDPTGLAGVRDTQYL.

Only a few counts were recorded for this clonotype. This sequence joins TRBV6-5 and TRBJ2-7, with D unresolved. The CDR3 has 13 amino acids. Germline V gene sequence: CDR1 MNHEY, CDR2 SVGAGI. Trimming left V 2 bases short and J 5 bases short, with 10 bases between. CDR3 DNA: TGTGCCAGCAGTTACCCGAGCCGACACGAGCAGTACTTC. Residues: CASSYPSRHEQYF.

This clonotype was observed a few times. The chain recombines TRBV20-1 with TRBJ2-7, with D maybe TRBD1 (6 bases). The CDR3 loop spans 15 amino acids. CDR1 is DFQATT, CDR2 SNEGSKA, per germline (reference sequence). V was cut by 0 bases and J by 4 bases, with 16 bases left in between. The CDR3 reads CSARDFTSGHYEQYF. The DNA for the CDR3 is TGCAGTGCTAGAGATTTTACCTCGGGACATTACGAGCAGTACTTC.